What follows are 20 T cell receptor beta chains derived from one specimen sequenced in a study of OX40 agonist ivuxolimab in advanced cancers. The table came from immunoSEQ multiplex PCR; TCRdb's copy has only in-frame clones and leaves some out. This sample yields fewer than 120,000 clones, of which approximately 89% are seen a single time; less than 0.35% belongs to the top ten. Source: CD4+ or CD8+ T cells sorted from blood, taken in a trial of the OX40 agonist ivuxolimab. These receptors came from an adult with an advanced solid tumor such as melanoma, head and neck, liver or kidney cancer.

This clone was picked up a small number of times. The CDR3: CASTRLAGDLARGTGELFF. In DNA, the CDR3 is TGTGCCAGCACCCGACTAGCGGGAGACCTCGCGAGGGGCACCGGGGAGCTGTTTTTT. The V call is TRBV9, the J call TRBJ2-2; 12 bases match TRBD2. Germline assignment: CDR1 SGDLS and CDR2 YYNGEE. V was clipped by 6 bases and J by 4 bases; unmatched bases: 16. This CDR3 region has 19 residues.

The gene calls are TRBV2 and TRBJ2-3, with D perhaps being TRBD1 or TRBD2 (5 bases each). From germline, CDR1 is SNHLY and CDR2 FYNNEI. The V gene lost 8 bases and the J gene lost 0 bases, with 12 bases spanning the gap. The CDR3 totals 14 residues. The CDR3, as DNA: TGTGCCAGCCTCCGGGACGGAAGCACAGATACGCAGTATTTT. It specifies CASLRDGSTDTQYF.

This chain links TRBV5-4 with TRBJ2-2; 8 bases fit TRBD2. This CDR3 is 16 amino acids long. Looked up from germline, CDR1 is SGHNT and CDR2 is YYREEE (reference sequence). V lost 2 bases and J lost 0; bases outside the gene matches: 3. The CDR3, as DNA: TGTGCCAGCAGCTTAGGAGCGGGGGCGAACACCGGGGAGCTGTTTTTT. It codes for CASSLGAGANTGELFF.

The rearrangement links TRBV5-1 to TRBJ1-6; D unresolved. The CDR3 is 16 amino acids. V was cut by 5 bases and J by 0 bases, with 12 bases left in between. Looked up from germline, CDR1 is SGHRS and CDR2 is YFSETQ. CDR3 bases: TGCGCCAGCAGGACCGAATTGAGCTCCTATAATTCACCCCTCCACTTT. Its protein product is CASRTELSSYNSPLHF. Full variable domain (remainder filled in from reference TRBV5-1 and TRBJ1-6): KAGVTQTPRYLIKTRGQQVTLSCSPISGHRSVSWYQQTPGQGLQFLFEYFSETQRNKGNFPGRFSGRQFSNSRSEMNVSTLELGDSALYLCASRTELSSYNSPLHFGNGTRLTVT.

This chain joins TRBV19 and TRBJ2-6; TRBD1 matches 7 bases. This CDR3 spans 16 amino acids. The V segment lost 4 bases and the J segment 0 bases; nucleotides outside the gene matches: 3. Germline V gene data show CDR1 as LNHDA and CDR2 as SQIVND (reference sequence). DNA for the CDR3: TGTGCCAGTAGTAAACAGGGGCTCTCTGGGGCCAACGTCCTGACTTTC. Residues: CASSKQGLSGANVLTF.

The CDR3 sequence is CASSEGETGELFF. As DNA, the CDR3 is TGTGCCAGCAGTGAGGGAGAAACCGGGGAGCTGTTTTTT. The chain couples TRBV2 to TRBJ2-2; TRBD2 might be the D (5 bases). Per the germline V gene, CDR1 is SNHLY and CDR2 is FYNNEI. Trimming removed 3 bases at V and 5 bases at J, with 7 bases between. The CDR3 is made up of 13 amino acids.

The rearrangement uses TRBV18 and TRBJ2-3, with D perhaps given as TRBD1 or TRBD2 (5 bases each). Per germline, CDR1 KGHSH and CDR2 LQKENI. Trimming removed 2 bases at V and 0 bases at J, with 12 bases between. This CDR3 comprises 16 residues. The chain's CDR3 is CASSPNSGASTDTQYF. The DNA of the CDR3 is TGTGCCAGCTCACCAAATTCCGGGGCTAGCACAGATACGCAGTATTTT.

This clone has a handful of counts. V and J are TRBV30 and TRBJ1-2; TRBD1 agrees at 9 bases. After removal of 3 bases from V and 2 bases from J, the junction contained 4 bases not matched to a gene. The CDR3 is made up of 14 amino acids. Germline assignment: CDR1 GTSNPN and CDR2 SVGIG (reference sequence). As DNA, the CDR3 is TGTGCCTGGAGCCCGGGACAGGGCAACTATGGCTACACCTTC. Translating gives CAWSPGQGNYGYTF.

The chain is built from TRBV30 and TRBJ1-1, with D possibly being TRBD1 (6 bases). The CDR3 spans 14 residues. CDR1 and CDR2 from the germline V gene are GTSNPN and SVGIG (reference sequence). Trimming shortened V by 5 bases and J by 4 bases, and 17 bases separated the two germline ends. DNA of the CDR3: TGTGCCTGGGACACGGCCAGGGGCGGCACTGAAGCTTTCTTT. Protein: CAWDTARGGTEAFF.

V gene TRBV7-2 combines with J gene TRBJ2-5; 8 nucleotides match TRBD1. Germline CDR1 reads SGHTA; CDR2 reads FQGNSA. There are 13 residues in the CDR3. V shed 5 bases, J shed 9 bases, and the junction held 8 bases outside the gene matches. Here the CDR3 reads CASSKTGVLAQYF. The CDR3 region has the DNA TGTGCCAGCAGCAAGACAGGGGTATTGGCCCAGTACTTC.

The V gene is TRBV27, the J gene TRBJ1-2; possibly TRBD1 for D (6 bases). CDR1 is MNHEY, CDR2 SMNVEV, per germline (reference sequence). The CDR3 is 14 amino acids. The V end lost 8 bases, the J end lost 3 bases, and 16 bases lay between the germline ends. The CDR3 sequence: CASGLGQGHYGYTF. The DNA of the CDR3 is TGTGCCAGCGGGCTAGGCCAGGGGCACTATGGCTACACCTTC.

This chain links TRBV19 with TRBJ2-1; TRBD1 agrees at 8 bases. The CDR3 has 13 amino acids. The junction had 6 bases not matched to a gene; V was cut back by 4 bases and J by 10 bases. Germline CDR1 and CDR2: LNHDA and SQIVND (reference sequence). The CDR3 protein is CASSSQGAEEQFF. DNA of the CDR3: TGTGCCAGTAGTAGTCAGGGGGCTGAAGAGCAGTTCTTC.

This clone has a handful of counts. The chain combines TRBV29-1 with TRBJ2-2; TRBD1 might be the D (5 bases). Germline V gene lookup returns CDR1 SQVTM and CDR2 ANQGSEA. V was clipped by 1 base and J by 6 bases, with 9 bases between them. This CDR3 has 13 amino acids. The CDR3 sequence is CSVEAQGAGELFF. The CDR3 region has the DNA TGCAGCGTTGAAGCCCAGGGTGCCGGGGAGCTGTTTTTT.

The genes are TRBV7-9 and TRBJ1-2; D remains unclear. Trimming left V 1 base short and J 4 bases short, with 4 bases between. The CDR3 spans 12 residues. Germline assignment: CDR1 SEHNR and CDR2 FQNEAQ (reference sequence). Here the CDR3 DNA reads TGTGCCAGCAGCTTAGTCAGCTATGGCTACACCTTC. It translates to CASSLVSYGYTF.

This chain links TRBV28 with TRBJ2-3; D is tentatively TRBD1 or TRBD2 (6 bases each). CDR3 length equals 13 residues. Deletions cut 3 bases from V and 4 bases from J, with 8 bases between. Germline-derived CDR1 and CDR2 are MDHEN and SYDVKM. CDR3 nucleotides: TGTGCCAGCAGTTTGGGGGGCGCAGATACGCAGTATTTT. Translating gives CASSLGGADTQYF.

This sequence joins TRBV5-1 and TRBJ1-5; D might be TRBD1 (5 bases). The CDR3 has 15 amino acids. V lost 1 base and J lost 2, with 10 bases in between. Germline assignment: CDR1 SGHRS and CDR2 YFSETQ. The CDR3 bases are TGCGCCAGCAGCTTGAATGGGGGGGGCAATCAGCCCCAGCATTTT. Translation gives CASSLNGGGNQPQHF.

The rearrangement joins TRBV6-5 to TRBJ2-1; the D is unclear. CDR1 MNHEY and CDR2 SVGAGI come from the germline V gene. V was cut by 4 bases and J by 4 bases, with 14 bases left in between. CDR3 size: 15 residues. The DNA of the CDR3 is TGTGCCAGCAGTTCCCCCACGAGCAATTACAATGAGCAGTTCTTC. Translating it yields CASSSPTSNYNEQFF.

This sequence joins TRBV5-4 and TRBJ1-3; no clear D gene. The V end was cut by 4 bases, the J end by 0 bases, with 14 bases between. Germline CDR1 is SGHNT and CDR2 is YYREEE (reference sequence). The CDR3 covers 16 residues. CDR3: CASSLGSSISGNTIYF. As DNA, the CDR3 is TGTGCCAGCAGCCTGGGCTCGTCGATCTCTGGAAACACCATATATTTT.

This chain links TRBV19 with TRBJ1-1; no definite D call. The V end was cut by 1 base, the J end by 1 base, with 7 bases between. CDR3 length equals 14 residues. Germline V gene sequence: CDR1 LNHDA, CDR2 SQIVND (reference sequence). CDR3: CASSIVPENTEAFF. In DNA, the CDR3 is TGTGCCAGTAGTATAGTTCCGGAGAACACTGAAGCTTTCTTT. The variable domain in full, completed from reference TRBV19 and TRBJ1-1, reads DGGITQSPKYLFRKEGQNVTLSCEQNLNHDAMYWYRQDPGQGLRLIYYSQIVNDFQKGDIAEGYSVSREKKESFPLTVTSAQKNPTAFYLCASSIVPENTEAFFGQGTRLTVV.

The V and J genes are TRBV6-6 and TRBJ2-7; D could derive from TRBD1 or TRBD2 (5 bases each). This CDR3 has 13 residues. The V gene lost 7 bases and the J gene lost 3 bases, with 13 bases spanning the gap. CDR1 is MNHNY, CDR2 SVGAGI, per germline (reference sequence). CDR3 protein: CASTTSGRYEQYF. The CDR3 DNA follows: TGTGCCAGCACCACTTCGGGACGCTACGAGCAGTACTTC.